This record looks at one T cell receptor beta chain sequence and its context. Germline lookup yields CDR1 SGHAT and CDR2 FQDESV (reference sequence). Trimming stripped 5 bases from V and 0 bases from J, with 12 bases between. The CDR3 consists of 15 residues. The sample belongs to a study of T-cell memory formation after mild COVID-19. TCRdb independently ran MiXCR on the 5' RACE reads; one entry per CDR3 protein. The table includes some 450,000 distinct CDR3 sequences, around 18% detected once. Material for sequencing was PBMCs or a T cell subset sorted from them (not recorded which). The rearrangement uses TRBV11-1 and TRBJ2-3, with D unresolved. The receptor's source is an adult woman who had mild COVID-19 (a few samples of this study predate the infection). Cell type and time point are not known. The CDR3 spells CASSKRRDSTDTQYF. DNA of the CDR3: TGTGCCAGCAGCAAACGAAGGGATAGCACAGATACGCAGTATTTT.